A selection of T cell receptor beta chains follows, all from one sample in a study of tumor-infiltrating lymphocytes in oesophageal squamous cell carcinoma. TCRdb re-called the PCR reads with MiXCR, one entry per CDR3 protein. In the table there are under 15,000 distinct CDR3 sequences, about 55% of which are singletons. The specimen sequenced was esophageal tumor tissue. The receptors originated from a female donor with esophageal squamous cell carcinoma. Both conserved end residues are part of each CDR3. The D gene is left open where the match is weak. Clone size is stated in some rows and not others, as once, few, many or a class when expanded.

once TRBD2 TRBJ2-1 TRBV11-3 15 CASRPGLAEYNEQFF TGTGCCAGCAGACCGGGACTAGCGGAATACAATGAGCAGTTCTTC
- TRBD2 TRBJ2-5 TRBV7-6 14 CASSSLAGVREQYF TGTGCCAGCAGCTCATTAGCGGGAGTTCGTGAGCAGTACTTC
- - TRBJ2-5 TRBV27 13 CASSLWGEETQYF TGTGCCAGCAGTTTGTGGGGCGAAGAGACCCAGTACTTC
- TRBD1 TRBJ2-7 TRBV7-8 14 CASSSTGSPYEQYF TGTGCCAGCAGCTCGACAGGGAGTCCCTACGAGCAGTACTTC
- TRBD1 TRBJ1-4 TRBV7-3 17 CASSSISRTGAGEKLFF TGTGCCAGCAGCTCCATCTCACGGACAGGGGCTGGGGAAAAACTGTTTTTT
- - TRBJ1-2 TRBV7-2 14 CASSLGMSGYGYTF TGTGCCAGCAGCTTAGGAATGTCCGGGTATGGCTACACCTTC
- - TRBJ1-6 TRBV7-2 11 CASSLYSPLHF TGTGCCAGCAGCTTATACTCACCCCTCCACTTT
medium-sized TRBD2 TRBJ2-3 TRBV6-1 16 CASSSGTSGREDTQYF TGTGCCAGCAGTTCAGGGACTAGCGGGAGGGAGGATACGCAGTATTTT
- TRBD1 TRBJ1-2 TRBV7-9 15 CASSLAKGAGYGYTF TGTGCCAGCAGCTTAGCGAAGGGGGCGGGCTATGGCTACACCTTC
- - TRBJ1-5 TRBV24-1 14 CATSDAPGNQPQHF TGTGCCACCAGTGATGCCCCTGGAAATCAGCCCCAGCATTTT
- TRBD2 TRBJ2-1 TRBV6-4 12 CASSENPTSALF TGTGCCAGCAGTGAAAACCCTACTAGCGCACTCTTC
many TRBD2 TRBJ2-1 TRBV5-6 15 CASSLESSGNNEQFF TGTGCCAGCAGCTTGGAGTCTAGCGGTAACAATGAGCAGTTCTTC
once TRBD2 TRBJ2-3 TRBV10-3 14 CAIRVAGVSDTQYF TGTGCCATCAGGGTAGCGGGAGTCTCGGATACGCAGTATTTT
- - TRBJ2-3 TRBV7-3 15 CASSSHSSAGDTQYF TGTGCCAGCAGCTCCCATTCCAGCGCGGGGGATACGCAGTATTTT
- - TRBJ1-5 TRBV7-6 15 CASSPKQGASRPQHF TGTGCCAGCAGCCCTAAACAGGGCGCTAGTCGGCCCCAGCATTTT
- - TRBJ1-2 TRBV11-2 13 CASSLSFNYGYTF TGTGCCAGCAGCCTTAGCTTTAACTATGGCTACACCTTC
- TRBD1 TRBJ2-5 TRBV28 12 CASCSSGQGGYF TGTGCCAGCTGCAGTTCGGGACAGGGGGGTTACTTC
- - TRBJ1-2 TRBV7-2 14 CASKGGGSIYGYTF TGTGCCAGCAAGGGGGGGGGATCTATCTATGGCTACACCTTC
- - TRBJ2-7 TRBV7-2 17 CASSPTDTGADSHEQYF TGTGCCAGCAGCCCAACAGATACGGGGGCTGATTCCCACGAGCAGTACTTC
once - TRBJ1-2 TRBV12-3/TRBV12-4 13 CASSPLGDLGYTF TGTGCCAGCAGTCCCTTGGGGGACTTGGGCTACACCTTC
few TRBD1 TRBJ1-5 TRBV12-3/TRBV12-4 14 CASSFRDRAQPQHF TGTGCCAGCAGTTTCCGGGACAGGGCCCAGCCCCAGCATTTT
large TRBD2 TRBJ2-2 TRBV7-7 14 CASSERGGAGELFF TGTGCTAGCAGCGAACGGGGGGGTGCCGGGGAGCTGTTTTTT
few - TRBJ2-7 TRBV7-3 15 CASSSSGGSYNEQYF TGTGCCAGCAGCTCAAGTGGGGGTTCCTACAATGAGCAGTACTTC
- TRBD2 TRBJ2-5 TRBV12-3/TRBV12-4 16 CASSFFEAGGRWTQYF TGTGCCAGCAGTTTTTTTGAAGCGGGAGGCCGCTGGACCCAGTACTTC